These 16 T cell receptor beta chains came from one sample sequenced in a study of cytomegalovirus exposure and HLA in healthy donors. The study ran its PCR with 60 Vbeta and 13 Jbeta primers. Assay used: immunoSEQ multiplex PCR; TCRdb lists only in-frame clones, some missing. The top ten hold about 9.1% of the sample, which has under 90,000 clones, over 65% seen once. The specimen sequenced was PBMCs. All receptors derive from a man aged 35-49 years in good health and CMV-seropositive.

This clone was detected once. The chain has TRBV5-6 and TRBJ1-2; 9 nucleotides line up with TRBD1. Trimming took 6 bases from V and 8 from J; bases not matched to a gene: 17. This CDR3 region has 16 residues. Germline V gene sequence: CDR1 SGHDT, CDR2 YYEEEE. CDR3 DNA: TGTGCCAGCACGCTGGCGCCACAGGGGGCGCAAAGCGGCTACACCTTC. It is translated as CASTLAPQGAQSGYTF.

This clone showed up just a few times. The chain has TRBV7-9 and TRBJ2-7; tentative D call: TRBD1 (5 bases). The V end lost 8 bases, the J end lost 5 bases, and 16 bases lay between the germline ends. Germline-derived CDR1 and CDR2 are SEHNR and FQNEAQ (reference sequence). The CDR3 has 13 residues. The CDR3 here is CASSRDSGNEQYF. For the CDR3, the DNA is TGTGCCAGCTCCCGAGACAGTGGGAACGAGCAGTACTTC.

In this sample, this clone turned up a few times. This chain connects TRBV27 to TRBJ2-1; the match to TRBD2 covers 12 bases. The CDR3 runs 16 residues. The V gene end was trimmed by 1 base and the J gene end by 10 bases; junction bases not matched to a gene: 8. In germline, CDR1 is MNHEY, CDR2 SMNVEV (reference sequence). Here the CDR3 DNA reads TGTGCCAGCAGTTTATTGCTAGCGGGAGGGATGGGCGAGCAGTTCTTC. The encoded protein is CASSLLLAGGMGEQFF.

The chain couples TRBV2 to TRBJ2-4; D possibly corresponds to TRBD1 (6 bases). There are 14 residues in the CDR3. Germline-derived CDR1 and CDR2 are SNHLY and FYNNEI. The germline V and J ends were trimmed by 4 bases and 7 bases, with 14 bases remaining between them. CDR3 coding DNA: TGTGCCAGCAGTGGACAGGCCGGAATCAACATTCAGTACTTC. Encoded protein: CASSGQAGINIQYF.

This clone has a handful of counts. J is TRBJ1-2 and V is TRBV6-6; D not certain. The V gene's germline CDR1 is MNHNY and CDR2 SVGAGI (reference sequence). Trimming removed 9 bases at V and 3 bases at J, with 8 bases between. The CDR3 is 11 amino acids. The CDR3 DNA sequence: TGTGCCAGTGGACTGGACTATGGCTACACCTTC. It codes for CASGLDYGYTF.

The J gene is TRBJ2-5, the V gene TRBV9; perhaps TRBD2 as D (7 bases). This CDR3 has 14 residues. Per the germline V gene, CDR1 is SGDLS and CDR2 is YYNGEE. The V end was cut by 2 bases, the J end by 5 bases, with 13 bases between. CDR3 residues: CASSVGGREETQYF. DNA of the CDR3: TGTGCCAGCAGCGTGGGGGGGCGCGAGGAGACCCAGTACTTC.

The chain employs TRBV19 and TRBJ2-7, with a weak D call TRBD2 (5 bases). The CDR3 is 14 residues long. Germline CDR1 LNHDA, CDR2 SQIVND (reference sequence). Trimming removed 5 bases from V and 4 bases from J, with 15 bases in between. Here the CDR3 DNA reads TGTGCCAGTAGTTTGGCCGGGATGGGGTACGAGCAGTACTTC. It specifies CASSLAGMGYEQYF.

The rearrangement uses TRBV5-1 and TRBJ2-4; D perhaps matches TRBD2 (5 bases). Germline CDR1 SGHRS, CDR2 YFSETQ. Trimming shortened V by 0 bases and J by 2 bases, and 9 bases separated the two germline ends. The CDR3 is made up of 15 amino acids. In DNA form, the CDR3 reads TGCGCCAGCAGCTTGGATACCGGGACCAAAAACATTCAGTACTTC. Translation gives CASSLDTGTKNIQYF.

J is TRBJ2-3 and V is TRBV10-2; 10 bases align to TRBD1. Germline trimming cut 7 bases from V and 6 bases from J; bases unmatched to any gene: 7. The CDR3 consists of 14 residues. CDR1 WSHSY and CDR2 SAAADI come from the germline V gene. CDR3 sequence reads: CASTAGQGTDTQYF. Written as DNA, the CDR3 is TGCGCCAGCACCGCGGGACAGGGGACCGATACGCAGTATTTT.

The chain uses TRBV6-6 and TRBJ2-1, with D perhaps matching TRBD2 (5 bases). Germline CDR1 reads MNHNY; CDR2 reads SVGAGI (reference sequence). The CDR3 has 14 residues. V lost 5 bases, J lost 4 bases, and 12 bases lay in between. The CDR3 here is CASSRADSYNEQFF. CDR3 nucleotide sequence: TGTGCCAGCAGTAGGGCGGACTCATACAATGAGCAGTTCTTC.

The genes are TRBV6-1 and TRBJ1-2, with 7 bases lining up with TRBD1. CDR3 length: 14 residues. Per the germline V gene, CDR1 is MNHNS and CDR2 is SASEGT. Trimming took 4 bases from V and 2 from J; bases not matched to a gene: 4. Here the CDR3 reads CASSVDRENYGYTF. As DNA, the CDR3 is TGTGCCAGCAGTGTCGACAGGGAAAACTATGGCTACACCTTC.

The chain employs TRBV7-9 and TRBJ2-5; 7 positions match TRBD2. The junction had 3 bases not matched to a gene; V was cut back by 0 bases and J by 2 bases. Germline CDR1 is SEHNR and CDR2 is FQNEAQ (reference sequence). The CDR3 loop spans 15 amino acids. The CDR3 loop reads CASSLAGTTQETQYF. CDR3 sequence (DNA): TGTGCCAGCAGCTTAGCGGGGACTACACAAGAGACCCAGTACTTC.

This clone was observed a handful of times. This rearrangement joins TRBV29-1 to TRBJ2-1; TRBD2 might be the D (6 bases). The germline V gene encodes CDR1 SQVTM and CDR2 ANQGSEA. The ends were cut back, 7 bases at V and 6 bases at J, with 13 bases in the middle. CDR3 length: 12 amino acids. The CDR3 DNA follows: TGCAGCGGATCCCGGGACTCCAATGAGCAGTTCTTC. Residues: CSGSRDSNEQFF.

Only one count was recorded for this clone. The V and J genes are TRBV6-5 and TRBJ1-2, with TRBD1 matching over 7 bases. The CDR3 sequence is 13 residues long. CDR1 and CDR2 from the germline V gene are MNHEY and SVGAGI. The V segment lost 7 bases and the J segment 7 bases; nucleotides outside the gene matches: 9. The CDR3 region has the DNA TGTGCCAGCACCCCCTACTCAGGGGGTGGCTACACCTTC. Protein product: CASTPYSGGGYTF.

The CDR3: CASSERGSPYEQYF. CDR3 DNA sequence: TGTGCCAGCAGTGAAAGGGGATCCCCCTACGAGCAGTACTTC. The V call is TRBV6-1, the J call TRBJ2-7; perhaps TRBD1 as D (5 bases). CDR3 size: 14 residues. The V end was cut by 2 bases, the J end by 2 bases, with 10 bases between. The V gene's germline CDR1 is MNHNS and CDR2 SASEGT.

The CDR3 DNA reads as TGTGCCACCAGCAGAGATGGGGCTCGACAGGGGAGTCTAGGCACAGATACGCAGTATTTT. Encoded protein: CATSRDGARQGSLGTDTQYF. The V call is TRBV15, the J call TRBJ2-3; TRBD1 aligns across 8 bases. CDR3 length equals 20 residues. V lost 0 bases, J lost 1 base, and 15 bases stayed unmatched. The germline V gene has CDR1 LNHNV and CDR2 YYDKDF (reference sequence).